The following is a TCR beta chain sequence with its context. Its antigen is not yet known. The input lacks base qualities; no much larger clone sits a single base away. Measured from the cysteine to the phenylalanine, the CDR3 is 16 residues long. Only the CDR3 DNA stays, 48 bases, in frame from base 1. The cohort consisted of some 730 healthy bone marrow donors. At the time of sampling, every cohort member was nominally healthy, though immune exposures that went unrecorded were likely present. The donor was CMV seropositive and was included in the group of some 290 seropositive cohort members. A peripheral blood sample was collected from each donor, and TCR beta sequencing was performed on peripheral blood mononuclear cells. The Qiagen DNeasy Blood Extraction Kit was used to extract genomic DNA from the blood cell samples. The sample comes from a study of cytomegalovirus exposure and HLA in healthy donors (dated by TCRdb to 2016 to 2017). As for the study more broadly: An earlier analysis of some 620 of the donors reported under 300 Gb of sequence data and about 120 million unique TCR beta sequences obtained from about 200 million T cells. The T cell repertoires of 666 subjects were profiled by immunosequencing and related to cytomegalovirus serostatus. Across roughly 420 genotyped donors of the cohort, an average of about 250,000 unique TCR beta nucleotide sequences per donor were sequenced, and roughly 20% of those sequences were non-productive. In a later analysis, previously published TCR beta repertoires from 600 to 850 donors were re-analyzed and high-resolution HLA genotyping was added so that TCR occurrence patterns could be studied. The number of donors typed differed by locus, with roughly 620-640 for A, B, C, DRB1 and DQB1, more than 500 for DQA1, some 570 for DPA1, and roughly 450 for DPB1. Because of strong linkage in the cohort, 4 to 6 DR-DQ haplotypes were treated as single units for association and clustering. In addition to the first cohort of 500 to 850 subjects, a separate validation cohort of 130 or so different subjects was used. The genetic ancestry cluster associated with self-reported Caucasian donors included roughly four fifths of the roughly 400 genotyped donors. Every discovery cohort repertoire had been produced on one sequencing platform. In an earlier analysis of 587 of the donors, high-throughput TCR beta sequencing was used to judge whether each TCR beta V gene segment behaved as functional or pseudogenic. In a later genetic analysis, genome-wide SNP genotypes for 398 of the 666 donors were used, and that subset was treated as a discovery cohort. Alongside the repertoire data, information on donor age, sex, ethnicity and CMV serostatus was compiled. HLA typing covered class I and class II loci at four-digit resolution. An early release that covered more than 550 HLA-typed donors contained about 290 gigabases of sequencing data and roughly 84 million unique TCR sequences. The study combined high-throughput TCR immunosequencing, statistical association of individual TCRs with disease status, and machine learning to predict cytomegalovirus infection status. The aim of the study was to test whether cataloging public T cell receptors could identify signatures of past pathogen exposure. Rather than drawing on any new phenotypic data, the later analysis identified candidate immune exposures from TCR beta sequences and the way those sequences occurred across donors.

Overall study results and their limits: Most TCR sequences were observed very rarely across donors, whereas some public TCRs were present in many individuals. A later analysis reported that several top co-occurrence clusters appeared linked to parvovirus B19, influenza, CMV and Epstein-Barr virus. A further reported finding was that TCR beta sequences accurately predicted the HLA-A and HLA-B alleles for most subjects in the first cohort. A cluster of highly shared sequence variants was judged likely to represent a technical artifact of the sequencing pipeline. The study listed 150 to 200 TCR beta chains as associated with cytomegalovirus. A later analysis found that most CMV-associated TCR beta chains appeared HLA-restricted, with HLA associations seemingly driven largely by CMV exposure. Because some donors lacked HLA typing at each locus, the association tests relied only on the typed subset. This cohort had only TCR beta chains sequenced, and the lack of alpha or paired-chain data limited which features could be detected. Strong co-occurrence of HLA alleles, especially DR and DQ, made assigning TCR associations to individual alleles difficult. According to a later analysis, TCR association rates differed among HLA loci, with DRB1 alleles showing the most associated TCRs and HLA-C alleles showing the fewest. Some IMGT-functional V segments, including TRBV6-2 and TRBV6-3, could not be distinguished by the 87-base-pair reads and were therefore excluded. According to the authors, the approach could potentially be generalized to other disease states and immunological phenotypes. Immune exposure information for the cohort was limited to CMV serostatus. In a later analysis, some 17,000 TCR beta sequences were associated with specific HLA alleles at a false discovery rate of 0.05. Sequencing depth was assumed to be roughly uniform across donors in the presence/absence analyses, though that assumption may not hold. In both the original and validation cohorts, the classifier was reported to diagnose cytomegalovirus status with high specificity and sensitivity. Compared with the approximately 720-donor mean, donors in an Asian-associated ancestry cluster had fewer N-insertions in productive TCRs, according to a later genetic analysis. In a later analysis, HLA-associated TCR beta chains showed more clonal expansion and lower generation probabilities than non-associated chains that were equally common. In vitro tests confirmed that a few of the cytomegalovirus-associated TCR beta chains recognize cytomegalovirus antigens. Linkage disequilibrium might explain the correlated functional status among segregating V segments, but an unknown experimental factor could not be excluded. Broadly in line with IMGT annotations, most TCR beta V segments showed up in productive rearrangements about 87% or about 30% of the time in an earlier analysis of roughly 590 of the donors. A later genetic analysis associated a missense DCLRE1C variant with V-gene and J-gene trimming of TCR beta chains, and an independent cohort replicated the association. Because counts were too low, roughly 18 rarely observed V segments, including chromosome 9 orphons, were left out of the earlier analysis of 500 to 750 of the donors.

Library preparation employed the immunoSEQ multiplex PCR assay. A mixture of 60 forward primers for TCR Vbeta segments and 13 reverse primers for TCR Jbeta segments was used in the multiplex PCR. Amplification of the CDR3 region of rearranged TCR beta genes was performed with a multiplex PCR assay on genomic DNA. The amplified TCR beta libraries were sequenced on the Illumina HiSeq System as 87-base-pair reads. Processing in the source paper ran as follows. A later analysis tallied tens of millions of unique TCR beta chains across the 650 to 750 repertoires, and some 10 million of those chains were shared by two or more donors. To remove PCR and sequencing errors, raw reads were error-corrected and collapsed into unique sequences using a nearest-neighbor algorithm that merged closely related sequences. Alignment of CDR3 sequences to IMGT reference sequences was used to assign V, D and J gene segments. For a sequence to be retained, a match of at least six nucleotides to both a V gene segment and a J gene segment was required. Rearrangements were called productive when the CDR3 lacked stop codons and stayed in frame with V and J; all others were non-productive. CDR3 was defined according to IMGT convention as the region running from the second conserved V-encoded cysteine to the conserved J-encoded phenylalanine. Sequences without an unambiguous match to a single V gene segment were excluded from the earlier analysis of over 500 of the donors. In an earlier analysis of 587 of the donors, V segments were called functional above 56.7% productive rearrangements and were called segregating when the between-donor standard deviation exceeded 5%. To diagnose cytomegalovirus status from the catalog of TCR beta chain sequences, a statistical classification framework was built. In a later analysis, TCR nucleotide sequences were compared against IMGT/GENE-DB human TR gene sequences so that V and J genes could be assigned. The TCRdist pipeline was used in a later analysis to assign CDR3 sequences and most-parsimonious VDJ recombination scenarios. In a later analysis, every TCR beta chain was defined by the combination of its CDR3 amino acid sequence and its V-gene family, and reads without a unique V-gene family were dropped. To address suspected cross-contamination and a sequencing artifact, a later analysis removed 592 highly shared, low-generation-probability nucleotide sequences. In a later analysis, a clonal expansion index for each public chain was calculated from normalized within-repertoire ranks of inferred template counts. Generation probabilities in a later analysis came from a VDJ recombination model fitted to out-of-frame rearrangements, and those results were checked against IGoR. A later analysis scored TCR-TCR, TCR-HLA and TCR-CMV co-occurrence with hypergeometric tests, applying a repertoire-size bias correction to TCR pairs. To estimate false discovery rates, a later analysis permuted the HLA or CMV assignments 20 times. In a later analysis, co-occurring TCRs were grouped with DBSCAN, and TCRdist sequence similarity was added when clustering was performed within HLA-allele-positive subsets. Repertoires with fewer than 30,000 or more than 120,000 public chains, plus five repertoires with anomalous nucleotide sharing, were excluded from co-occurrence clustering. TCRdb limited this immuneACCESS table to in-frame rearrangements with V and J called. A share of clones is missing; checked studies link under half to unresolved V genes, and the rest is unexplained. The DNA gave D and trimming, while V, J and clone size come from that table. This sample lists tens of thousands of clones; approximately 69% were detected once. Jointly, the top ten make up more than 5% of the sample.

The receptor chain draws on TRBV7-5 and TRBJ2-3; TRBD2 was called by the table and not checked on the DNA. TRBV7-5 is marked as a pseudogene. Sequencing input: PBMCs. The clonotype was recovered from a boy aged 10-17 years in good health and CMV-seropositive. Read as DNA, the sequence is TGTGCCAGAAGCTTCCTAGCGGGAGGGGGGGCAGATACGCAGTATTTT. Translated, this is CARSFLAGGGADTQYF.